Detailed here is one T cell receptor beta chain. This sample was taken from a study of blood T cell repertoires in COVID-19. Background on the study: Donors in the United States, Italy and Spain gave samples during acute or convalescent COVID-19.

Patients of the Seattle cohort, enrolled during active infection, were followed longitudinally. Here immunoSEQ multiplex PCR was the method, and the copy in TCRdb shows in-frame clones only, minus some. The data hold approximately 250,000 clones, with about 86% observed a single time. The CDR3 totals 15 residues. V lost 7 bases to trimming and J lost 1 base, with 19 bases between them. Germline values: CDR1 SQVTM, CDR2 ANQGSEA. This clonotype was sampled from a woman between 65 and 79 years old with COVID-19, enrolled during active disease. V is TRBV29-1 and J is TRBJ1-2; D ambiguous. Source material: peripheral blood. The CDR3, as DNA: TGCAGCGGGGCAACCCCAACGGGAGTTAACTATGGCTACACCTTC. Protein: CSGATPTGVNYGYTF.